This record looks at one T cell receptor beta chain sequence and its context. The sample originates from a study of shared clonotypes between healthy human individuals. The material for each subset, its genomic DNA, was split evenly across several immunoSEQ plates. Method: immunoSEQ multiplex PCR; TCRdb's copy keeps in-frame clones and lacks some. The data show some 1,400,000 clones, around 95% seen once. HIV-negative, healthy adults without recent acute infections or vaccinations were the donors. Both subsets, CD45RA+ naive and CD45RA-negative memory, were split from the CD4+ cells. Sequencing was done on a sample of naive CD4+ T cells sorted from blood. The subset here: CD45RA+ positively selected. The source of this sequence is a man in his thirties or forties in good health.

CDR3 coding DNA: TGTGCCAGCAGAACTAGTTCGTCCCAGTTCTTC. Amino acid sequence: CASRTSSSQFF. The chain links TRBV6-5 to TRBJ2-1, with D tentatively TRBD2 (5 bases). Deletions cut 6 bases from V and 13 bases from J, with 13 bases between. CDR1 is MNHEY, CDR2 SVGAGI, per germline. The CDR3 totals 11 residues.